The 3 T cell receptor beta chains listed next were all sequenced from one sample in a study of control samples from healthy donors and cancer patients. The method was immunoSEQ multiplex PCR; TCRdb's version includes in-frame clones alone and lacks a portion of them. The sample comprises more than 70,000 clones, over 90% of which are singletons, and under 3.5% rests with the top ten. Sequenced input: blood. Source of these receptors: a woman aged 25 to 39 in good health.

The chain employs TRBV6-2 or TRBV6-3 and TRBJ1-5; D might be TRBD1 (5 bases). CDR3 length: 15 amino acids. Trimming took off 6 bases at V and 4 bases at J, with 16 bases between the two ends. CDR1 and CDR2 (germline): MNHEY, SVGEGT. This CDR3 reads CASSRTSRVNQPQHF. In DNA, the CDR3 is TGTGCCAGCAGCCGAACGTCCAGGGTAAATCAGCCCCAGCATTTT.

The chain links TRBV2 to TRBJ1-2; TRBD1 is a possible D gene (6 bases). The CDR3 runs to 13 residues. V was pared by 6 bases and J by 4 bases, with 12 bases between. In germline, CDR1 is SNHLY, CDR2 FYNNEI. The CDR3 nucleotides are TGTGCCAGCAGGGAGGGGGAGACCTATGGCTACACCTTC. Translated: CASREGETYGYTF.

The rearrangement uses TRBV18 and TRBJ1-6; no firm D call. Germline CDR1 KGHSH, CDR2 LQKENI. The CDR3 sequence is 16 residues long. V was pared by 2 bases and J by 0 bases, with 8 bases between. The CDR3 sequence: CASSPGPSSYNSPLHF. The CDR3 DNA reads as TGTGCCAGCTCACCAGGGCCCAGCTCCTATAATTCACCCCTCCACTTT.